This passage covers 23 T cell receptor beta chains from one sample sequenced in a study of blood T cell repertoires in COVID-19. Using immunoSEQ multiplex PCR, the repertoire was profiled, and TCRdb retains in-frame clones only, with some absent. This sample has 300,000 to 400,000 clones, with 85% to 90% found just once. The sequenced sample consisted of PBMCs or T cells enriched from blood (not recorded which). The receptor set was obtained from a woman aged 30 to 39 with acute COVID-19.

V and J are TRBV20-1 and TRBJ1-5; 10 positions agree with TRBD1. CDR1 is DFQATT and CDR2 is SNEGSKA in the germline V gene (reference sequence). The junction had 1 base not matched to a gene; V was cut back by 3 bases and J by 5 bases. The CDR3 sequence is 13 residues long. CDR3 DNA sequence: TGCAGTGCTAGTGGGACAGGGGATCAGCCCCAGCATTTT. Translated, it gives CSASGTGDQPQHF.

The chain joins TRBV30 to TRBJ1-2; tentatively, D is TRBD1 (5 bases). Germline V gene data show CDR1 as GTSNPN and CDR2 as SVGIG (reference sequence). V lost 8 bases and J lost 4, with 17 bases in between. This CDR3 is 13 amino acids long. This CDR3 reads CAGMRGEGYGYTF. CDR3 sequence (DNA): TGTGCCGGAATGAGAGGGGAGGGCTATGGCTACACCTTC.

V and J are TRBV5-1 and TRBJ1-6; 11 nucleotides align to TRBD1. Germline CDR1 SGHRS, CDR2 YFSETQ. This CDR3 comprises 14 residues. J was trimmed by 7 bases and V by 4 bases; bases with no gene match: 1. Here the CDR3 reads CASSRDRGNSPLHF. Written as DNA, the CDR3 is TGCGCCAGCAGCCGGGACAGGGGGAATTCACCCCTCCACTTT.

This CDR3 is CASSFDPGTGGLWGNQPQHF. The CDR3 region has the DNA TGTGCCAGCAGTTTTGACCCCGGGACAGGGGGCTTATGGGGCAATCAGCCCCAGCATTTT. This chain uses TRBV5-8 with TRBJ1-5; TRBD1 agrees at 12 bases. V shed 5 bases, J shed 2 bases, and the junction held 17 bases outside the gene matches. This CDR3 contains 20 residues. Germline V gene sequence: CDR1 SGHTS, CDR2 YDEGEE.

The chain recombines TRBV10-3 with TRBJ2-3, with 11 bases that match TRBD2. The junction had 15 bases not matched to a gene; V was cut back by 10 bases and J by 0 bases. In germline, CDR1 is ENHRY, CDR2 SYGVKD. The CDR3 runs 18 residues. The CDR3 here is CATRLGTSGMTSTDTQYF. The CDR3 nucleotides read TGTGCCACGCGACTCGGGACTAGCGGAATGACTAGCACAGATACGCAGTATTTT.

The chain links TRBV5-6 to TRBJ1-2, with 10 bases fitting TRBD1. With V trimmed by 4 bases and J by 2 bases, 2 bases remained unmatched. CDR3 length: 14 amino acids. Germline V gene sequence: CDR1 SGHDT, CDR2 YYEEEE. The CDR3 spells CASSPGQGNYGYTF. The CDR3 nucleotides are TGTGCCAGCAGCCCGGGACAGGGGAACTATGGCTACACCTTC.

This clone appeared once. The chain uses TRBV18 and TRBJ2-7, with 8 bases that match TRBD1. The CDR3 is made up of 15 amino acids. The germline CDR1 and CDR2 sequences are KGHSH and LQKENI. After removal of 2 bases from V and 2 bases from J, the junction contained 5 bases not matched to a gene. The DNA for the CDR3 is TGTGCCAGCTCACCAGACAGGGGAGTGACCTACGAGCAGTACTTC. It translates to CASSPDRGVTYEQYF.

The chain uses TRBV7-9 and TRBJ2-6; weak D call: TRBD1 (6 bases). The CDR3 loop spans 16 amino acids. The germline gives CDR1 SEHNR, CDR2 FQNEAQ (reference sequence). V lost 11 bases, J lost 0 bases, and 17 bases lay in between. CDR3 region: CALPRTVYSGANVLTF. CDR3 DNA: TGTGCCTTACCTCGGACAGTGTACTCTGGGGCCAACGTCCTGACTTTC.

This clone showed up just once. The chain combines TRBV5-1 with TRBJ1-1, with TRBD1 identical over 8 bases. Germline lookup yields CDR1 SGHRS and CDR2 YFSETQ. V lost 1 base to trimming and J lost 6 bases; unmatched junction nucleotides: 11. There are 16 residues in the CDR3. CDR3 in amino acids: CASSLFPDPGQAEAFF. In DNA form, the CDR3 reads TGCGCCAGCAGCTTGTTTCCTGATCCGGGACAGGCTGAAGCTTTCTTT.

V gene TRBV3-1 (or the pseudogene TRBV3-2) combines with J gene TRBJ1-2, with a weak D call TRBD1 (5 bases). This CDR3 comprises 18 residues. Looked up from germline, CDR1 is LGHDT and CDR2 is YNNKEL (reference sequence). The V and J ends lost 4 bases and 2 bases respectively, with 23 bases between them. The CDR3 loop reads CASSRTAVPTAQNYGYTF. Written as DNA, the CDR3 is TGTGCCAGCAGCCGCACCGCGGTACCGACAGCCCAGAACTATGGCTACACCTTC.

This clone has a single count. The chain combines TRBV7-2 with TRBJ2-3, with D maybe TRBD2 (6 bases). V was clipped by 5 bases and J by 0 bases, with 12 bases between them. From germline, CDR1 is SGHTA and CDR2 FQGNSA. The CDR3 spans 15 residues. The CDR3 nucleotides are TGTGCCAGCAGCGAGGGACTGTTTAGCACAGATACGCAGTATTTT. Encoded protein: CASSEGLFSTDTQYF.

This clone was counted a single time. This rearrangement joins TRBV2 to TRBJ2-7, with a weak D call TRBD2 (6 bases). The germline gives CDR1 SNHLY, CDR2 FYNNEI. The CDR3 length is 14 residues. V dropped 6 bases and J dropped 2 bases, with 14 bases sitting between them. The CDR3 DNA sequence: TGTGCCAGCAGCGCCCAGGGCGGGGCCTACGAGCAGTACTTC. Translated, it gives CASSAQGGAYEQYF.

The gene calls are TRBV7-3 and TRBJ2-3; 11 bases fit TRBD2. Per germline, CDR1 SGHTA and CDR2 FQGTGA. The CDR3 spans 15 residues. V shed 0 bases and J 9 bases; nucleotides not matched to a gene: 5. Here the CDR3 reads CASSLTGLAGGTQYF. The CDR3 coding sequence is TGTGCCAGCAGCTTAACTGGTCTAGCGGGGGGCACGCAGTATTTT. The full variable domain, rest sourced from reference TRBV7-3 and TRBJ2-3, is GAGVSQTPSNKVTEKGKYVELRCDPISGHTALYWYRQSLGQGPEFLIYFQGTGAADDSGLPNDRFFAVRPEGSVSTLKIQRTERGDSAVYLCASSLTGLAGGTQYFGPGTRLTVL.

In this sample, this clone turned up a few times. This chain links TRBV2 with TRBJ2-7, with 7 positions matching TRBD1. Trimming removed 4 bases from V and 6 bases from J; junction bases left unmatched: 0. The CDR3 sequence is 11 residues long. In germline, CDR1 is SNHLY, CDR2 FYNNEI. Here the CDR3 DNA reads TGTGCCAGCAGTGCAGGGGGCGAGCAGTACTTC. It yields the protein CASSAGGEQYF.

This clone was detected only once. The chain couples TRBV6-6 to TRBJ1-1, with a tentative D call TRBD1 (6 bases). Germline values: CDR1 MNHNY, CDR2 SVGAGI (reference sequence). V was trimmed by 8 bases and J by 4 bases, leaving 20 bases between them. The CDR3 runs 15 residues. The CDR3 DNA reads TGTGCCAGCGCCCCCTCCCGGGACATAGGCACTGAAGCTTTCTTT. It is translated as CASAPSRDIGTEAFF.

This chain connects TRBV28 to TRBJ1-2; 8 bases are a match to TRBD1. Germline V lookup: CDR1 MDHEN, CDR2 SYDVKM. This CDR3 comprises 13 residues. Unmatched junction bases numbered 5, after V lost 7 bases and J lost 4 bases. For the CDR3, the DNA is TGTGCCAGCATCCAGGGGGCAGGCTATGGCTACACCTTC. The encoded protein is CASIQGAGYGYTF.

V is TRBV13 and J is TRBJ2-7; TRBD1 aligns across 9 bases. The ends lost 4 bases at V and 7 bases at J; junction bases unmatched: 5. The CDR3 is made up of 13 amino acids. The germline CDR1 and CDR2 sequences are PRHDT and FYEKMQ (reference sequence). The CDR3 DNA follows: TGTGCCAGCAGCTCCGACAGGGGGAGGGAGCAGTACTTC. The encoded protein is CASSSDRGREQYF.

In its sample, this clone was seen once. The V gene is TRBV7-3, the J gene TRBJ2-3; TRBD1 might be the D (6 bases). V lost 5 bases to trimming and J lost 4 bases, with 10 bases between them. Germline CDR1 and CDR2: SGHTA and FQGTGA. This CDR3 has 13 amino acids. As DNA, the CDR3 is TGTGCCAGCAGCCAAAACAGGGCAGATACGCAGTATTTT. Its translation: CASSQNRADTQYF.

The gene calls are TRBV12-5 and TRBJ2-2, with TRBD1 identical over 7 bases. With V trimmed by 6 bases and J by 4 bases, 8 bases remained unmatched. The CDR3 covers 15 residues. In germline, CDR1 is LGHNT, CDR2 FRNRAP. This chain's CDR3 is CASGTTGTATGELFF. In DNA form, the CDR3 reads TGTGCTAGTGGCACCACTGGGACAGCCACCGGGGAGCTGTTTTTT.

The genes are TRBV7-2 and TRBJ2-5; TRBD2 matches at 7 bases. Losses at the gene ends were 4 bases for V and 5 bases for J; bases not matched to a gene: 7. The CDR3 covers 14 residues. Germline values: CDR1 SGHTA, CDR2 FQGNSA. The CDR3: CASSSQRGGETQYF. The CDR3 nucleotides read TGTGCCAGCAGCTCGCAGCGGGGTGGGGAGACCCAGTACTTC.

The CDR3 is CASSYSRGGNQPQHF. The CDR3 DNA follows: TGTGCCAGCAGTTACTCCCGAGGCGGTAATCAGCCCCAGCATTTT. The chain combines TRBV6-2 or TRBV6-3 with TRBJ1-5; D not resolved. The V gene's germline CDR1 is MNHEY and CDR2 SVGEGT. This CDR3 region has 15 residues. Trimming pared 0 bases from V and 4 bases from J, leaving 10 bases between.

J is TRBJ2-7 and V is TRBV6-6, with 13 bases matching TRBD2. J lost 2 bases, V lost 6 bases, and 4 bases had no gene match. The V gene's germline CDR1 is MNHNY and CDR2 SVGAGI (reference sequence). The length of the CDR3 is 15 residues. Here the CDR3 reads CASSSTSGGAYEQYF. CDR3 nucleotide sequence: TGTGCCAGCAGCTCAACTAGCGGGGGGGCCTACGAGCAGTACTTC.

CDR3 amino acids: CASSVDPQGAGELFF. The CDR3 bases are TGTGCCAGCAGCGTAGATCCCCAGGGGGCCGGGGAGCTGTTTTTT. The chain combines TRBV9 with TRBJ2-2; 7 bases align to TRBD1. This CDR3 spans 15 amino acids. The ends lost 0 bases at V and 6 bases at J; junction bases unmatched: 5. CDR1 and CDR2 from the germline V gene are SGDLS and YYNGEE.